These T cell receptor beta chains were read from a single sample in a study of neoadjuvant nivolumab and ipilimumab in lung cancer. The table came from immunoSEQ multiplex PCR; TCRdb's copy has only in-frame clones and leaves some out. The top ten hold 2.5% to 3% of the sample, which has about 12,000 clones, approximately 96% seen once. The sequenced sample was peripheral blood, obtained after neoadjuvant nivolumab, alone or with ipilimumab, at or shortly before surgery. These receptors all come from an adult with non-small cell lung cancer. The CDR3 runs from the conserved cysteine through the conserved F or W. Fields, in order: J gene, clone size, V gene, CDR3 protein. For some rows the clone size is stated as once, few or many, or as a class when expanded; others skip it.

j_gene: TRBJ2-1; abundance: NA; v_gene: TRBV6-5; CDR3aa: CASSYEGTSMNEQFF
j_gene: TRBJ2-7; abundance: NA; v_gene: TRBV4-1; CDR3aa: CASSQIRLRGEGEQYF
j_gene: TRBJ1-2; abundance: NA; v_gene: TRBV27; CDR3aa: CASSLSSGYGYTF
j_gene: TRBJ1-1; abundance: NA; v_gene: TRBV14; CDR3aa: CASSPRSWAAEAFF
j_gene: TRBJ2-7; abundance: NA; v_gene: TRBV7-9; CDR3aa: CASSFKSSYEQYF
j_gene: TRBJ1-1; abundance: NA; v_gene: TRBV7-2; CDR3aa: CASSSGAGPGMNTEAFF
j_gene: TRBJ2-5; abundance: NA; v_gene: TRBV11-2; CDR3aa: CASSLPPGTSKIKGETQYF
j_gene: TRBJ1-4; abundance: NA; v_gene: TRBV4-3; CDR3aa: CASSQAREDEKLFF
j_gene: TRBJ2-1; abundance: NA; v_gene: TRBV30; CDR3aa: CAWSSAGFNNEQFF
j_gene: TRBJ1-4; abundance: once; v_gene: TRBV6-5; CDR3aa: CASGLPGTGLEKLFF
j_gene: TRBJ2-2; abundance: NA; v_gene: TRBV6-5; CDR3aa: CASSYTRGGRTGELFF
j_gene: TRBJ2-1; abundance: NA; v_gene: TRBV11-2; CDR3aa: CASSSAFRDSGINEQFF
j_gene: TRBJ2-6; abundance: few; v_gene: TRBV4-2; CDR3aa: CASSPSTVTGANVLTF
j_gene: TRBJ2-3; abundance: NA; v_gene: TRBV19; CDR3aa: CASNPRGTGGRDTQYF
j_gene: TRBJ2-7; abundance: NA; v_gene: TRBV10-2; CDR3aa: CASSEPRGSAHYEQYF
j_gene: TRBJ1-1; abundance: once; v_gene: TRBV28; CDR3aa: CASSLLSGGTEAFF
j_gene: TRBJ1-1; abundance: NA; v_gene: TRBV5-1; CDR3aa: CASSFDSGTEAFF
j_gene: TRBJ1-1; abundance: NA; v_gene: TRBV28; CDR3aa: CASSGDVKSTEAFF
j_gene: TRBJ1-1; abundance: NA; v_gene: TRBV10-2; CDR3aa: CASSEQANTEAFF
j_gene: TRBJ2-3; abundance: NA; v_gene: TRBV6-5; CDR3aa: CASIGSGDTQYF
j_gene: TRBJ1-2; abundance: NA; v_gene: TRBV11-2; CDR3aa: CASSPTAPRGYGYTF
j_gene: TRBJ2-7; abundance: NA; v_gene: TRBV7-2; CDR3aa: CASSLGGQFGTYEQYF
j_gene: TRBJ1-4; abundance: NA; v_gene: TRBV5-4; CDR3aa: CASSLGQVSNEKLFF
j_gene: TRBJ2-5; abundance: NA; v_gene: TRBV5-4; CDR3aa: CASSLGRETQYF
j_gene: TRBJ2-2; abundance: NA; v_gene: TRBV30; CDR3aa: CAWSPRGSSLRELFF
j_gene: TRBJ2-7; abundance: NA; v_gene: TRBV6-1; CDR3aa: CASKWAGRVDEQYF
j_gene: TRBJ2-7; abundance: NA; v_gene: TRBV7-3; CDR3aa: CASSLTSARYEQYF
j_gene: TRBJ1-4; abundance: NA; v_gene: TRBV5-4; CDR3aa: CASSEGGGTGEKLFF
j_gene: TRBJ2-3; abundance: NA; v_gene: TRBV10-3; CDR3aa: CAISEWEAGGLTDTQYF
j_gene: TRBJ1-1; abundance: few; v_gene: TRBV5-1; CDR3aa: CASSFPGAWTEAFF
j_gene: TRBJ2-7; abundance: NA; v_gene: TRBV11-2; CDR3aa: CASSLVRGSYEQYF
j_gene: TRBJ2-3; abundance: NA; v_gene: TRBV11-2; CDR3aa: CATFPIDSTDTQYF